Listed below are T cell receptor beta chains from one sample, sequenced in a study of beta chain features in type 1 diabetes. Sequencing used immunoSEQ multiplex PCR; TCRdb keeps in-frame clones, though not all of them. This repertoire shows approximately 250,000 clones, 11% found once; its top ten account for around 0.017%. The sample was naive CD4+ T cells from blood. The receptors shown here come from a man aged 30-40 years with type 1 diabetes. Both conserved end residues are part of each CDR3. The order of the fields is D gene, V gene, J gene, CDR3 protein. The D gene is left open where the match is weak.

>TRBD1|TRBV6-5|TRBJ2-1
CASSYWTGESEQFF
>.|TRBV9|TRBJ2-5
CASSPRTGVETQYF
>.|TRBV4-1|TRBJ2-6
CASSQVVARGVFGANVLTF
>.|TRBV7-3|TRBJ2-1
CASSLGVGQYNEQFF
>TRBD1|TRBV30|TRBJ2-7
CATDRAYEQYF
>TRBD2|TRBV5-4|TRBJ2-5
CASSLKTSGGAETQYF
>TRBD2|TRBV4-2|TRBJ2-5
CASSGGTSGDETQYF
>.|TRBV4-2|TRBJ1-5
CASSQSSGDQPQHF
>.|TRBV5-4|TRBJ1-3
CASSSKGDSGNTIYF
>.|TRBV28|TRBJ1-5
CASSPGTADQPQHF
>.|TRBV28|TRBJ2-2
CASSAGGLQGTGELFF
>.|TRBV4-2|TRBJ2-1
CASSQGEDNEQFF
>.|TRBV5-1|TRBJ2-5
CASSLEAYQETQYF
>.|TRBV7-2|TRBJ1-2
CASSSGQNYGYTF
>.|TRBV29-1|TRBJ1-1
CSVVSGQNTEAFF
>.|TRBV2|TRBJ2-1
CASTTGYNEQFF
>TRBD2|TRBV9|TRBJ2-1
CASSVSGGRSYNEQFF
>.|TRBV7-6|TRBJ2-7
CASSSPGQIREQYF
>TRBD1|TRBV19|TRBJ1-1
CASSLQSGGEAFF
>.|TRBV28|TRBJ2-7
CASSRGGDPYEQYF
>.|TRBV5-1|TRBJ2-5
CASSLSRQTRVQETQYF
>TRBD1|TRBV27|TRBJ1-2
CASRTGEANYGYTF
>TRBD1|TRBV5-6|TRBJ2-4
CASSGGGTGENIQYF
>.|TRBV5-4|.
CASSLAPFYEQYF
>.|TRBV28|TRBJ2-7
CASTTGISYEQYF
>.|TRBV15|TRBJ2-7
CATSTRTAGEQYF
>.|TRBV21-1|TRBJ2-5
CASSPRTSAETQYF
>TRBD1|TRBV19|TRBJ2-1
CASSRQGTRNEQFF
>.|TRBV7-9|TRBJ1-2
CASSPLEPWGYTF
>.|TRBV7-3|TRBJ1-1
CASSLRQDTEAFF
>.|TRBV5-1|TRBJ1-1
CASSDLGVNTEAFF
>.|TRBV6-5|TRBJ1-4
CASSYERGTWALFF
>TRBD1|TRBV18|TRBJ2-7
CASSATGTVPSEQYF
>TRBD1|TRBV19|TRBJ2-1
CASSIQGTGLYNEQFF
>.|TRBV30|TRBJ1-1
CAWSVTGLNTEAFF
>.|TRBV18|TRBJ2-5
CASSPPGQGSWETQYF
>TRBD1|TRBV7-2|TRBJ2-7
CASTYRQGPYEQYF
>TRBD1|TRBV5-1|TRBJ1-6
CASSLSGTVGYSPLHF
>.|TRBV7-9|TRBJ1-1
CASKKDSEAFF
>TRBD1|TRBV5-6|TRBJ1-2
CASSTRDSYGYTF
>.|TRBV7-9|TRBJ1-2
CASSLDHTNYGYTF
>TRBD1|TRBV11-1|TRBJ2-1
CASSLDNGDRAFF
>.|TRBV7-2|TRBJ2-1
CASSFTGGVDNEQFF
>.|TRBV18|TRBJ2-5
CASSDQEAQYF
>TRBD1|TRBV4-1|TRBJ2-1
CASSLGQARLPTSSYNEQFF
>.|TRBV6-5|TRBJ1-1
CASSYRGGDTEAFF
>.|TRBV6-1|TRBJ1-5
CASSESQRAQPQHF
>TRBD1|TRBV2|TRBJ1-2
CASSLTGGEVNGYTF
>.|TRBV25-1|TRBJ1-6
CASSVTGNSYNSPLHF
>.|TRBV5-1|TRBJ2-2
CASSLYLTGDGELFF
>.|TRBV5-4|TRBJ2-6
CASSLPRDVLTF
>TRBD1|TRBV30|TRBJ2-7
CAGTGGDYEQYF